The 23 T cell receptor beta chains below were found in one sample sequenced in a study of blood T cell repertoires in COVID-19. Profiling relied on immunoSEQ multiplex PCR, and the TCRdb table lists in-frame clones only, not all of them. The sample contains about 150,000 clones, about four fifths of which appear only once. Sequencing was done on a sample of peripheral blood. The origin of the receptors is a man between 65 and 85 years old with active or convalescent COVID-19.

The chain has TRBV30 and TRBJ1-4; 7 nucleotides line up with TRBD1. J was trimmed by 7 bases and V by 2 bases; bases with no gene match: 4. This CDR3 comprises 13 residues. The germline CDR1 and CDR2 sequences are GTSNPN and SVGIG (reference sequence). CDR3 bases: TGTGCCTGGAGTCTAAGACAGGGTGAAAAACTGTTTTTT. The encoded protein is CAWSLRQGEKLFF.

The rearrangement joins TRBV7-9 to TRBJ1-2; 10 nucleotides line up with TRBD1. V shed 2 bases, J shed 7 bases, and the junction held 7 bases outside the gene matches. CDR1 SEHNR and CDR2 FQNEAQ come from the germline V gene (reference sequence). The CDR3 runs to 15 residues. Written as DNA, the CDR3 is TGTGCCAGCAGCTTACAACCCGGGACAGGGGCTGGCTACACCTTC. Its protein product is CASSLQPGTGAGYTF.

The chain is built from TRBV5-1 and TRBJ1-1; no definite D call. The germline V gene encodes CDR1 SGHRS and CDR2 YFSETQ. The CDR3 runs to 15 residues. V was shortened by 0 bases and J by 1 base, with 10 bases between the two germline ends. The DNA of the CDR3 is TGCGCCAGCAGCTTGGTTGGAGTTACGAACACTGAAGCTTTCTTT. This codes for CASSLVGVTNTEAFF.

The CDR3 spells CASSRTGINEQYF. DNA of the CDR3: TGTGCCAGTAGCAGGACAGGGATCAACGAGCAGTACTTC. V and J are TRBV19 and TRBJ2-7; 8 bases fit TRBD1. CDR3 length: 13 residues. The junction had 6 bases not matched to a gene; V was cut back by 6 bases and J by 5 bases. Looked up from germline, CDR1 is LNHDA and CDR2 is SQIVND (reference sequence). The whole variable domain, filled in from reference TRBV19 and TRBJ2-7, reads DGGITQSPKYLFRKEGQNVTLSCEQNLNHDAMYWYRQDPGQGLRLIYYSQIVNDFQKGDIAEGYSVSREKKESFPLTVTSAQKNPTAFYLCASSRTGINEQYFGPGTRLTVT.

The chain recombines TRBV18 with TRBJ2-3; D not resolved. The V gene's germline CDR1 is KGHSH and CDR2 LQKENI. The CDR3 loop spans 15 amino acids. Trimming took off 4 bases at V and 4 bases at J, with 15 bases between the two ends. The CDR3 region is CASSLDLDPPDTQYF. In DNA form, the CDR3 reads TGTGCCAGCTCACTCGACCTAGACCCCCCAGATACGCAGTATTTT.

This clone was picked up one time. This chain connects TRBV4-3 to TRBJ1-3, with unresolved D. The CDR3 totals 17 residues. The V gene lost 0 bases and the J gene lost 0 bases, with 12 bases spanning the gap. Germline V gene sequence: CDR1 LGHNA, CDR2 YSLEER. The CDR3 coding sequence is TGCGCCAGCAGCCAAGATCGACACATTGCCTCTGGAAACACCATATATTTT. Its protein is CASSQDRHIASGNTIYF.

In DNA, the CDR3 is TGTGCCAGCAGGCCGGGACTAAGGAACACCGGGGAGCTGTTTTTT. It yields the protein CASRPGLRNTGELFF. J is TRBJ2-2 and V is TRBV6-5, with TRBD2 matching over 7 bases. V shed 6 bases, J shed 1 base, and the junction held 5 bases outside the gene matches. The V gene's germline CDR1 is MNHEY and CDR2 SVGAGI. The CDR3 consists of 15 residues.

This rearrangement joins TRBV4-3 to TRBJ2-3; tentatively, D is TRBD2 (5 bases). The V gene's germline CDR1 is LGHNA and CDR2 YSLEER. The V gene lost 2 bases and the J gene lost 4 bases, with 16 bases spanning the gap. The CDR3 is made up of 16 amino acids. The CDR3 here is CASSQRMASLADTQYF. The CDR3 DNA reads TGCGCCAGCAGCCAAAGAATGGCTAGCTTGGCAGATACGCAGTATTTT.

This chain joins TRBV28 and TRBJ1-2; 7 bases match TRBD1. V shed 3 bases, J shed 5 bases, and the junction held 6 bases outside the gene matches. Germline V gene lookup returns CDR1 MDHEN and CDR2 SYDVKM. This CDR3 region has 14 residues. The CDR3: CASSLDRPGYGYTF. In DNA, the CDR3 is TGTGCCAGCAGTTTGGACAGGCCTGGGTATGGCTACACCTTC.

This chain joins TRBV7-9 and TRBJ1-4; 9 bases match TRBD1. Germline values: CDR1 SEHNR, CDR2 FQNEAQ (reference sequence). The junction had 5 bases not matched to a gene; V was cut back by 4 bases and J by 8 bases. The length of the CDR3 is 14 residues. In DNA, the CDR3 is TGTGCCAGCAGCTACAGACAGGGGGAGGAAAAACTGTTTTTT. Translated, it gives CASSYRQGEEKLFF.

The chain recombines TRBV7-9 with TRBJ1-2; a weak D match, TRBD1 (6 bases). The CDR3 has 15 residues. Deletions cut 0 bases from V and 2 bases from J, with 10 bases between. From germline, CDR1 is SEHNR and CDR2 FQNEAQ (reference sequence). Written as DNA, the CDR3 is TGTGCCAGCAGCTTAGCGCGGGGGCGGAACTATGGCTACACCTTC. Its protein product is CASSLARGRNYGYTF.

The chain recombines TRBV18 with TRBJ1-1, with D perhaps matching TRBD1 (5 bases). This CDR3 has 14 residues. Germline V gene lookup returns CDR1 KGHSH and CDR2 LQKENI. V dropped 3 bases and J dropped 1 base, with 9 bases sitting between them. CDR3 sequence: CASSPYGQNTEAFF. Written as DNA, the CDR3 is TGTGCCAGCTCACCGTACGGACAGAACACTGAAGCTTTCTTT.

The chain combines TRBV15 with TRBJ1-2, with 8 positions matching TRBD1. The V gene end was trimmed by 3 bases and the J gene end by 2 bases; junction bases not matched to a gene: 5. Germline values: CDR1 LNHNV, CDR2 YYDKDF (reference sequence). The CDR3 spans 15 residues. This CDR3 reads CATSRAGDRNYGYTF. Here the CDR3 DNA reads TGTGCCACCAGCAGGGCTGGGGACAGGAACTATGGCTACACCTTC.

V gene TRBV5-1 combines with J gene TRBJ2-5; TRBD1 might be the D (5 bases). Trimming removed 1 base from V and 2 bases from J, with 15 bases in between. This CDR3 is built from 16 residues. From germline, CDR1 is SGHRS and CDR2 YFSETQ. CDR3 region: CASSLRTAAGQETQYF. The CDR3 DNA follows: TGCGCCAGCAGCTTGAGGACCGCGGCAGGGCAAGAGACCCAGTACTTC.

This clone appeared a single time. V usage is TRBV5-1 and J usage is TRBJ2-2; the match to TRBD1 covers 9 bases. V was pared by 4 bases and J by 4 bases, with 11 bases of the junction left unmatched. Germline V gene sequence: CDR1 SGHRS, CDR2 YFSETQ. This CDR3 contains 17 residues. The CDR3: CASSIPGTGLVTGELFF. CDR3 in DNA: TGCGCCAGCAGCATTCCCGGGACAGGGTTGGTCACCGGGGAGCTGTTTTTT.

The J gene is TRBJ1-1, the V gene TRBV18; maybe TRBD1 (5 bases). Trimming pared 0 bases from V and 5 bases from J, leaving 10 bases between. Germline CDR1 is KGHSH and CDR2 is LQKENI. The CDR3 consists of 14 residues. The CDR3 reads CASSPPSGGTEAFF. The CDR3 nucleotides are TGTGCCAGCTCACCACCATCCGGGGGGACTGAAGCTTTCTTT.

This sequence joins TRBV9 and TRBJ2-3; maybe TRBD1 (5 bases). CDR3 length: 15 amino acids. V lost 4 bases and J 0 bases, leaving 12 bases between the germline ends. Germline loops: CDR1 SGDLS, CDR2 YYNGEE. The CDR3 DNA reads TGTGCCAGCAGCCCCAGTGCAGGGAGCACAGATACGCAGTATTTT. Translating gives CASSPSAGSTDTQYF.

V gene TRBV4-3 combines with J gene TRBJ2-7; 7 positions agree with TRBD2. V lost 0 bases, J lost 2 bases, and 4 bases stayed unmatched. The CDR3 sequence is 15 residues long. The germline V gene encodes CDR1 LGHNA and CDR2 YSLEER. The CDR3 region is CASSQEREATYEQYF. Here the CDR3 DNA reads TGCGCCAGCAGCCAAGAACGGGAGGCCACCTACGAGCAGTACTTC.

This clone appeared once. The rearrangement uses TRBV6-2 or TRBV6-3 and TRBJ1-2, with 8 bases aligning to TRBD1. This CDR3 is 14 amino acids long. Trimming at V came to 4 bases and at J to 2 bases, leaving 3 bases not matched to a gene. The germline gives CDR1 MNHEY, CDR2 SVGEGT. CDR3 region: CASSSRDRNYGYTF. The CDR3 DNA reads TGTGCCAGCAGTTCCCGGGACAGGAACTATGGCTACACCTTC.

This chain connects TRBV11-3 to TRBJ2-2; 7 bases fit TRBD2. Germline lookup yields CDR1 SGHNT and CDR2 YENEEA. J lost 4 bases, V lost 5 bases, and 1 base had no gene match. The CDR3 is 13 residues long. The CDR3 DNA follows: TGTGCCAGCAGCCCGGGGGGCACCGGGGAGCTGTTTTTT. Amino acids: CASSPGGTGELFF. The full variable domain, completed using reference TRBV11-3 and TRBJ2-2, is EAGVVQSPRYKIIEKKQPVAFWCNPISGHNTLYWYLQNLGQGPELLIRYENEEAVDDSQLPKDRFSAERLKGVDSTLKIQPAELGDSAVYLCASSPGGTGELFFGEGSRLTVL.

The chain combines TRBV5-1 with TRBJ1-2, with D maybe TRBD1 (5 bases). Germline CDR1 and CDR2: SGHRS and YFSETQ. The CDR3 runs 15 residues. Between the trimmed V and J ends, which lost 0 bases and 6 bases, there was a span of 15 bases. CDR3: CASSLVGGLFDGYTF. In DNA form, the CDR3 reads TGCGCCAGCAGCTTGGTTGGGGGACTTTTCGATGGCTACACCTTC.

The CDR3: CASRTTGGSWSNQPQHF. The CDR3 coding sequence is TGTGCCAGTAGAACGACAGGGGGATCATGGAGCAATCAGCCCCAGCATTTT. V usage is TRBV19 and J usage is TRBJ1-5; 9 positions agree with TRBD1. From germline, CDR1 is LNHDA and CDR2 SQIVND (reference sequence). V shed 6 bases and J 1 base; nucleotides not matched to a gene: 10. The CDR3 is 17 amino acids.

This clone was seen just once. CDR3 sequence: CASSGGQGLYVYGYTF. The CDR3 DNA reads as TGTGCCAGCAGCGGGGGACAGGGGTTATATGTCTATGGCTACACCTTC. The chain carries TRBV9 and TRBJ1-2; 10 bases fit TRBD1. The CDR3 sequence is 16 residues long. V was pared by 3 bases and J by 4 bases, with 9 bases of the junction left unmatched. Looked up from germline, CDR1 is SGDLS and CDR2 is YYNGEE. Full variable domain (remainder filled in from reference TRBV9 and TRBJ1-2): DSGVTQTPKHLITATGQRVTLRCSPRSGDLSVYWYQQSLDQGLQFLIQYYNGEERAKGNILERFSAQQFPDLHSELNLSSLELGDSALYFCASSGGQGLYVYGYTFGSGTRLTVV.